These 11 T cell receptor beta chains share one sample of origin, sequenced in a study of cytomegalovirus exposure and HLA in healthy donors. The study ran its PCR with 60 Vbeta and 13 Jbeta primers. Profiling relied on immunoSEQ multiplex PCR, and the TCRdb table lists in-frame clones only, not all of them. Of 100,000 to 150,000 clones listed, roughly 77% are singletons. Material: PBMCs. Receptor source: a man younger than 30 in good health and CMV-seronegative.

The V and J genes are TRBV29-1 and TRBJ1-2; D not resolved. The V gene lost 0 bases and the J gene lost 4 bases, with 12 bases spanning the gap. The CDR3 length is 14 residues. CDR1 is SQVTM and CDR2 is ANQGSEA in the germline V gene. CDR3 region: CSVEDRGEGYGYTF. The CDR3 DNA is TGCAGCGTTGAAGATCGTGGGGAGGGCTATGGCTACACCTTC.

This chain links TRBV7-2 with TRBJ1-1; possibly TRBD1 for D (5 bases). This CDR3 contains 13 residues. Trimming stripped 3 bases from V and 4 bases from J, with 9 bases between. Germline values: CDR1 SGHTA, CDR2 FQGNSA. The CDR3 nucleotides are TGTGCCAGCAGCTTCGCCGGGGGCACTGAAGCTTTCTTT. Protein sequence: CASSFAGGTEAFF.

This rearrangement joins TRBV7-9 to TRBJ2-7, with D perhaps TRBD1 (5 bases). CDR3 length: 13 residues. V dropped 5 bases and J dropped 6 bases, with 14 bases sitting between them. Germline-derived CDR1 and CDR2 are SEHNR and FQNEAQ (reference sequence). The CDR3 region is CASSHMTAPEQYF. DNA for the CDR3: TGTGCCAGCAGCCACATGACAGCGCCCGAGCAGTACTTC.

DNA for the CDR3: TGTGCCAGCACCCTTTCAGGGAACTATGGCTACACCTTC. The encoded protein is CASTLSGNYGYTF. V and J are TRBV28 and TRBJ1-2, with a possible D match to TRBD1 (5 bases). The CDR3 runs to 13 residues. The germline V and J ends were trimmed by 7 bases and 2 bases, with 11 bases remaining between them. Per germline, CDR1 MDHEN and CDR2 SYDVKM.

To note about this clone: The same CDR3 can be traced to other DNA sequences in this sample. J is TRBJ2-5 and V is TRBV7-9, with D unresolved. The CDR3 runs 11 residues. The germline V gene has CDR1 SEHNR and CDR2 FQNEAQ (reference sequence). The V gene lost 4 bases and the J gene lost 5 bases, with 5 bases spanning the gap. The CDR3 is CASSSGETQYF. As DNA, the CDR3 is TGTGCCAGCAGCTCCGGGGAGACCCAGTACTTC.

This rearrangement joins TRBV10-3 to TRBJ2-3; D not certain. In germline, CDR1 is ENHRY, CDR2 SYGVKD. Between the trimmed V and J ends, which lost 11 bases and 7 bases, there was a span of 13 bases. The CDR3 loop spans 11 amino acids. The CDR3 sequence is CAVSERYTQYF. The CDR3 nucleotides read TGTGCCGTCTCCGAGAGATATACGCAGTATTTT.

The chain links TRBV5-1 to TRBJ2-7; D is possibly TRBD2 (7 bases). CDR1 is SGHRS and CDR2 is YFSETQ in the germline V gene. The length of the CDR3 is 15 residues. V was trimmed by 0 bases and J by 4 bases, leaving 14 bases between them. The CDR3 DNA reads TGCGCCAGCAGCTTGGTAGGGGGAGGGGGATACGAGCAGTACTTC. Translation: CASSLVGGGGYEQYF.

The rearrangement joins TRBV5-8 to TRBJ1-5; D unclear. V was cut by 4 bases and J by 0 bases, with 14 bases left in between. Germline V gene data show CDR1 as SGHTS and CDR2 as YDEGEE. This CDR3 is built from 16 residues. CDR3 in amino acids: CASSTSPGDSNQPQHF. The DNA for the CDR3 is TGTGCCAGCAGCACCTCGCCGGGAGATAGCAATCAGCCCCAGCATTTT.

The J gene is TRBJ2-5, the V gene TRBV7-9; 11 nucleotides line up with TRBD1. Germline CDR1 is SEHNR and CDR2 is FQNEAQ (reference sequence). The CDR3 runs to 15 residues. V was clipped by 5 bases and J by 5 bases; unmatched bases: 7. Here the CDR3 reads CASSRGQGGTETQYF. The CDR3 DNA reads as TGTGCCAGCAGCCGGGGACAGGGGGGCACGGAGACCCAGTACTTC.

V is TRBV9 and J is TRBJ2-1; no clear D gene. Germline loops: CDR1 SGDLS, CDR2 YYNGEE. Trimming took off 2 bases at V and 1 base at J, with 13 bases between the two ends. The CDR3 is 16 residues long. This chain's CDR3 is CASSVGAVPSYNEQFF. The DNA of the CDR3 is TGTGCCAGCAGCGTCGGAGCCGTCCCTTCCTACAATGAGCAGTTCTTC.

The rearrangement joins TRBV5-1 to TRBJ2-1; 9 bases agree with TRBD1. The CDR3 has 13 residues. The germline V gene has CDR1 SGHRS and CDR2 YFSETQ. V dropped 5 bases and J dropped 4; count of bases not matched to a gene: 1. In DNA form, the CDR3 reads TGCGCCAGCAGGGGACAGGGTTACAATGAGCAGTTCTTC. Protein: CASRGQGYNEQFF.